Listed here is a single TCR beta chain. As yet, its antigen is unknown. This specimen comes from a study of CD8 T cells in ankylosing spondylitis. Using its own MiXCR run on the 5' RACE reads, TCRdb lists one record per CDR3 protein. Of hundreds of thousands of distinct CDR3 sequences in the sample, 17% are singletons; the top ten hold 0.85% to 1.3%. Findings and caveats of the study: Disease-linked clones bore a CD8+ phenotype and were relatively rare in peripheral blood. Roughly eight highly homologous variants formed a TCR beta motif that appeared characteristic of ankylosing spondylitis blood. Earlier authors reported some of these motif variants in reactive arthritis synovial fluid and blood. Reportedly, significant enrichment of disease-linked clones occurred in matched ankylosing spondylitis synovial fluid.

This sequence originates from a male donor with ankylosing spondylitis. The specimen sequenced was blood, either unsorted or a sorted T cell fraction (not recorded which).

Here the CDR3 DNA reads TGTGCCAGCAGTGAGCAGTTGACTTGGCCATACGAGCAGTACTTC. Translating it yields CASSEQLTWPYEQYF. The rearrangement links TRBV6-1 to TRBJ2-7; D not resolved. The germline CDR1 and CDR2 sequences are MNHNS and SASEGT. The V gene lost 3 bases and the J gene lost 4 bases, with 16 bases spanning the gap. The CDR3 length is 15 residues.